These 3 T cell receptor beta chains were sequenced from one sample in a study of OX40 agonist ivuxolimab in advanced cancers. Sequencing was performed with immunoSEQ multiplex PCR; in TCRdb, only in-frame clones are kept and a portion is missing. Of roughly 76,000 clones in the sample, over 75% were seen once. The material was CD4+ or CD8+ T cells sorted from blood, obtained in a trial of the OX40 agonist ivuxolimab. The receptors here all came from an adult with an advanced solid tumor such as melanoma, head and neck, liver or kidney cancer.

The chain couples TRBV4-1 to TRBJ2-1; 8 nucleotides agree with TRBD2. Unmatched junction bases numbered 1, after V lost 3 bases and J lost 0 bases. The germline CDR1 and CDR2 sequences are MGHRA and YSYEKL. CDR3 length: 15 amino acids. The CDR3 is CASSQTSDSYNEQFF. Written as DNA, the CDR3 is TGCGCCAGCAGCCAGACTAGCGACTCCTACAATGAGCAGTTCTTC.

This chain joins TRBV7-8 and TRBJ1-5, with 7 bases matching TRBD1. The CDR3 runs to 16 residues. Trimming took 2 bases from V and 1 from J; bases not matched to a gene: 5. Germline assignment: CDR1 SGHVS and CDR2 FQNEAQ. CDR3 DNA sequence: TGTGCCAGCAGCTTAATCACGGGACAGAGCAATCAGCCCCAGCATTTT. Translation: CASSLITGQSNQPQHF. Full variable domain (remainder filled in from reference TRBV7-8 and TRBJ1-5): GAGVSQSPRYKVAKRGQDVALRCDPISGHVSLFWYQQALGQGPEFLTYFQNEAQLDKSGLPSDRFFAERPEGSVSTLKIQRTQQEDSAVYLCASSLITGQSNQPQHFGDGTRLSIL.

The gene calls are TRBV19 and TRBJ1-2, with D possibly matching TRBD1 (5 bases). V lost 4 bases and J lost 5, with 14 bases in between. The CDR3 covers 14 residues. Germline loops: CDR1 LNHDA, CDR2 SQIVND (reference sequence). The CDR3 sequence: CASSTRSQGYGYTF. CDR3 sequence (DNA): TGTGCCAGTAGTACTCGGAGCCAGGGATATGGCTACACCTTC. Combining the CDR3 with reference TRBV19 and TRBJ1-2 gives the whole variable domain DGGITQSPKYLFRKEGQNVTLSCEQNLNHDAMYWYRQDPGQGLRLIYYSQIVNDFQKGDIAEGYSVSREKKESFPLTVTSAQKNPTAFYLCASSTRSQGYGYTFGSGTRLTVV.